The 16 T cell receptor beta chains below come from one sample, sequenced in a study of blood T cell repertoires in COVID-19. Here immunoSEQ multiplex PCR was the method, and the copy in TCRdb shows in-frame clones only, minus some. This sample has 90,000 to 100,000 clones, with around 90% found just once. The sequenced material came from peripheral blood. The source of these receptors is a man aged 45-65 years with COVID-19, enrolled during active disease.

The V call is TRBV30, the J call TRBJ1-6; D call uncertain. Germline-derived CDR1 and CDR2 are GTSNPN and SVGIG (reference sequence). The CDR3 runs 15 residues. V lost 1 base, J lost 8 bases, and 15 bases lay in between. In DNA, the CDR3 is TGTGCCTGGAGTGCCCCCTGGAGCAGTGATTCACCCCTCCACTTT. Translated, it gives CAWSAPWSSDSPLHF.

This clone has only a few counts. The chain uses TRBV30 and TRBJ2-3, with 7 bases matching TRBD2. This CDR3 has 14 residues. CDR1 and CDR2 from the germline V gene are GTSNPN and SVGIG (reference sequence). The V gene end was trimmed by 0 bases and the J gene end by 7 bases; junction bases not matched to a gene: 7. CDR3 nucleotides: TGTGCCTGGAGTGTCCAAGCGGGGCTGAATACGCAGTATTTT. Protein: CAWSVQAGLNTQYF. The full variable domain, in which reference TRBV30 and TRBJ2-3 provide the parts outside the CDR3, is SQTIHQWPATLVQPVGSPLSLECTVEGTSNPNLYWYRQAAGRGLQLLFYSVGIGQISSEVPQNLSASRPQDRQFILSSKKLLLSDSGFYLCAWSVQAGLNTQYFGPGTRLTVL.

The chain is built from TRBV5-1 and TRBJ2-5, with 9 bases matching TRBD2. Per germline, CDR1 SGHRS and CDR2 YFSETQ. CDR3 length: 16 residues. V shed 0 bases, J shed 1 base, and the junction held 4 bases outside the gene matches. The DNA for the CDR3 is TGCGCCAGCAGCTTGGCAGGCGGGGGGGCCCAAGAGACCCAGTACTTC. This gives the protein CASSLAGGGAQETQYF.

The rearrangement links TRBV19 to TRBJ2-2; D unresolved. The CDR3 is made up of 12 amino acids. Germline-derived CDR1 and CDR2 are LNHDA and SQIVND (reference sequence). V was clipped by 7 bases and J by 7 bases, with 10 bases between them. CDR3 nucleotide sequence: TGTGCCAGTAACACCGTACACGGGGAGCTGTTTTTT. Protein product: CASNTVHGELFF.

V and J are TRBV30 and TRBJ2-1, with a weak D call TRBD1 (5 bases). Germline V gene sequence: CDR1 GTSNPN, CDR2 SVGIG (reference sequence). V lost 2 bases and J 10 bases, leaving 24 bases between the germline ends. The CDR3 loop spans 16 amino acids. The CDR3 bases are TGTGCCTGGAGTTACCCCGGGCACTACGGACAAGGGGAGCAGTTCTTC. Translating it yields CAWSYPGHYGQGEQFF.

V and J are TRBV2 and TRBJ2-3; 10 nucleotides align to TRBD2. The CDR3 has 15 amino acids. CDR1 and CDR2 (germline): SNHLY, FYNNEI. Trimming removed 5 bases from V and 4 bases from J; junction bases left unmatched: 6. CDR3 nucleotides: TGTGCCAGCAGTCTCCAGCGGGGGGGCGCAGATACGCAGTATTTT. This encodes CASSLQRGGADTQYF.

This clone was detected once. The chain has TRBV10-3 and TRBJ2-2; D is perhaps TRBD1 (6 bases). Germline V gene sequence: CDR1 ENHRY, CDR2 SYGVKD. The CDR3 is 14 amino acids. Trimming removed 8 bases from V and 0 bases from J, with 10 bases in between. CDR3 DNA: TGTGCCATCGGGGACATGCCGAACACCGGGGAGCTGTTTTTT. Translating it yields CAIGDMPNTGELFF.

V usage is TRBV2 and J usage is TRBJ2-5; TRBD1 agrees at 8 bases. J lost 0 bases, V lost 2 bases, and 2 bases had no gene match. CDR1 SNHLY and CDR2 FYNNEI come from the germline V gene. The CDR3 consists of 15 residues. The CDR3 DNA sequence: TGTGCCAGCAGTGAACAGGGGGCGTACCAAGAGACCCAGTACTTC. Translated, it gives CASSEQGAYQETQYF.

V gene TRBV7-3 combines with J gene TRBJ1-6; a possible D gene is TRBD1 (6 bases). Germline V lookup: CDR1 SGHTA, CDR2 FQGTGA. This CDR3 has 19 amino acids. V was clipped by 6 bases and J by 0 bases, with 21 bases between them. DNA for the CDR3: TGTGCCAGCAGGGGAAATAGGGGGTTGGGGACCTCCTATAATTCACCCCTCCACTTT. It specifies CASRGNRGLGTSYNSPLHF.

This chain joins TRBV6-5 and TRBJ2-1; perhaps TRBD1 as D (5 bases). Germline CDR1 is MNHEY and CDR2 is SVGAGI. The V end lost 2 bases, the J end lost 4 bases, and 9 bases lay between the germline ends. The CDR3 is 14 amino acids. CDR3 in amino acids: CASSYEGAYNEQFF. The CDR3 coding sequence is TGTGCCAGCAGTTACGAAGGGGCTTACAATGAGCAGTTCTTC.

This chain connects TRBV2 to TRBJ1-2; D gene unclear. CDR3 length: 12 residues. The germline V gene has CDR1 SNHLY and CDR2 FYNNEI. V was cut by 6 bases and J by 8 bases, with 13 bases left in between. The CDR3 nucleotides are TGTGCCAGCAGAACTACCCCGGAGGGCTACACCTTC. This encodes CASRTTPEGYTF.

V is TRBV5-4 and J is TRBJ2-2, with 9 positions matching TRBD1. The CDR3 covers 16 residues. Trimming at V came to 0 bases and at J to 6 bases, leaving 6 bases not matched to a gene. CDR1 is SGHNT and CDR2 is YYREEE in the germline V gene (reference sequence). The CDR3 bases are TGTGCCAGCAGCTTGGACGGGACAGGGAAGCCCGGGGAGCTGTTTTTT. It translates to CASSLDGTGKPGELFF.

This clone was seen just once. The chain is built from TRBV5-1 and TRBJ1-6; 12 bases agree with TRBD1. V lost 3 bases and J lost 11; bases outside the gene matches: 6. The V gene's germline CDR1 is SGHRS and CDR2 YFSETQ. CDR3 length: 15 residues. CDR3 coding DNA: TGCGCCAGCAGCTGGAGGGACAGGGGGCTTGCACCCCTCCACTTT. Translated: CASSWRDRGLAPLHF.

The J gene is TRBJ1-2, the V gene TRBV7-2, with no clear D. Trimming took 4 bases from V and 2 from J, leaving 8 bases between them. The germline gives CDR1 SGHTA, CDR2 FQGNSA. This CDR3 comprises 13 residues. The CDR3 DNA reads as TGTGCCAGCAGCTCAGGATTAAACTATGGCTACACCTTC. This codes for CASSSGLNYGYTF.

This sequence joins TRBV6-5 and TRBJ2-5; 8 bases fit TRBD2. The ends lost 5 bases at V and 1 base at J; junction bases unmatched: 3. Germline CDR1 reads MNHEY; CDR2 reads SVGAGI. The CDR3 is 14 residues long. The CDR3 DNA sequence: TGTGCCAGCAGTACTAGCGGAATCCAAGAGACCCAGTACTTC. Its translation is CASSTSGIQETQYF.

The V gene is TRBV7-3, the J gene TRBJ2-5, with a possible D match to TRBD2 (6 bases). This CDR3 is 14 amino acids long. V lost 5 bases and J 6 bases, leaving 16 bases between the germline ends. The germline V gene has CDR1 SGHTA and CDR2 FQGTGA. CDR3 DNA sequence: TGTGCCAGCAGCCCAACCTCCGGGACTCAGACCCAGTACTTC. This sequence encodes CASSPTSGTQTQYF.